This entry concerns a single T cell receptor (beta chain). Its antigen is unknown. Germline trimming cut 7 bases from V and 3 bases from J; bases unmatched to any gene: 4. This CDR3 is built from 13 residues. The data were produced by immunoSEQ multiplex PCR, yet TCRdb's version contains in-frame clones alone and is incomplete. The sample has over 50,000 clones, roughly 88% seen once. The source of the sample is a study of T cell responses to AZD1222 COVID-19 vaccine. Study-wide results and limits: In a largely white British group with more females than males, clonal diversity was possibly underestimated. Two AZD1222 administrations were followed by greater Spike-specific TCR breadth and depth.

The V gene is TRBV23-1, the J gene TRBJ2-5; 8 bases map to TRBD2. TRBV23-1 has ORF status, its function being uncertain. This TCR was sampled from an adult in good health. Sequenced here: peripheral blood, sampled on day 0 of AZD1222 vaccination. CDR3 sequence: CASIPGLEETQYF. In nucleotides, the CDR3 is TGCGCCAGCATTCCGGGACTAGAAGAGACCCAGTACTTC.